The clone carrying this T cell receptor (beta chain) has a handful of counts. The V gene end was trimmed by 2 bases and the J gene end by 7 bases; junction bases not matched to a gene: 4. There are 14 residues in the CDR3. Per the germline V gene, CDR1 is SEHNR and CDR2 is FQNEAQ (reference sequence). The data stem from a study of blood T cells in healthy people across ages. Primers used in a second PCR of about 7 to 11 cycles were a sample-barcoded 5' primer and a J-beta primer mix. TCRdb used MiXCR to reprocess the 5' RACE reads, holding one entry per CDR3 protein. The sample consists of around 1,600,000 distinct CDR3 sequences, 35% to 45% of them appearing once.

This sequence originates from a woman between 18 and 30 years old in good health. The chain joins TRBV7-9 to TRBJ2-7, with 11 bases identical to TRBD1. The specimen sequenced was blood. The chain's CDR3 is CASSLIGTGGEQYF. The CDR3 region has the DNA TGTGCCAGCAGCTTAATTGGGACAGGGGGAGAGCAGTACTTC.